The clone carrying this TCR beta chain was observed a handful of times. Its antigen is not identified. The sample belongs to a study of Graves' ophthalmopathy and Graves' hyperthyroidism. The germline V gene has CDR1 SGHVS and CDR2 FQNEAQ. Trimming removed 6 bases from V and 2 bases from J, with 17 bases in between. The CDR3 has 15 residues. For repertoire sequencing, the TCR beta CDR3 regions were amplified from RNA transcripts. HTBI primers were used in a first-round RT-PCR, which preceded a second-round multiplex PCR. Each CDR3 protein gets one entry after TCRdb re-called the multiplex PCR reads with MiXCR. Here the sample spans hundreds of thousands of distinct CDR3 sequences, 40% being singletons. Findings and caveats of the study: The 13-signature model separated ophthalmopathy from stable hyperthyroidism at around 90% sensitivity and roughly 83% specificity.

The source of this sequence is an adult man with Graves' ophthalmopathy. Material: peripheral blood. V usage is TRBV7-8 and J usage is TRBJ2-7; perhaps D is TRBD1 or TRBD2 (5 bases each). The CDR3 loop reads CASSHSLGATYEQYF. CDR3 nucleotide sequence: TGTGCCAGCAGTCACTCCCTCGGGGCAACCTACGAGCAGTACTTC.